Sequencing of this T cell receptor (beta chain) was carried out in a study of CD8+CD57+ T cells in acquired aplastic anemia. TCR beta VDJ combinations and CDR3 sequences were profiled from genomic DNA. Using its own MiXCR run on the reads, TCRdb lists one record per CDR3 protein. The sample holds approximately 380,000 distinct CDR3 sequences, about 70% seen once. Unmatched junction bases numbered 9, after V lost 2 bases and J lost 0 bases. The germline gives CDR1 LNHNV, CDR2 YYDKDF (reference sequence). The CDR3 has 20 amino acids. What was sequenced was sorted CD4+, CD8+, or CD8+CD57+ T cells (not recorded which) from PBMCs. This clonotype was sampled from a human donor in good health, serving as a control. This chain joins TRBV15 and TRBJ2-6; 11 nucleotides agree with TRBD1. The CDR3 loop reads CATSRRTPGQGGSGANVLTF. CDR3 coding DNA: TGTGCCACCAGCAGACGCACTCCGGGACAGGGGGGCTCTGGGGCCAACGTCCTGACTTTC.